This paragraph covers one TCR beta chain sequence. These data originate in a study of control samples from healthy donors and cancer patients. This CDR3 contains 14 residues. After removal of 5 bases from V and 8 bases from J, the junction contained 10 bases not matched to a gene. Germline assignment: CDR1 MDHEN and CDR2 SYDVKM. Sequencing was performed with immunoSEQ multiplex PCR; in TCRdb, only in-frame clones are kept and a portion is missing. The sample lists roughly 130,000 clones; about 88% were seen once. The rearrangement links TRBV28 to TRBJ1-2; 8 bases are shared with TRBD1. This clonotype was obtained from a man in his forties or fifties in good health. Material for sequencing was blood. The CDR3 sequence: CASSPPDRGGGYTF. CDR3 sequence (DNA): TGTGCCAGCAGTCCGCCCGACAGGGGTGGCGGCTACACCTTC.